This TCR beta chain was found in a study of chemoradiotherapy in HPV16-positive cancers. Study background: Functional T-cell assays on two HPV16-positive patients' cells defined candidate HPV-specific clones and common TCR motifs. Whole-study findings and limits: Non-HPV-specific T cells did not expand in tumors during treatment, whereas candidate HPV-specific clones and E7-related motifs did.

Profiling relied on immunoSEQ multiplex PCR, and the TCRdb table lists in-frame clones only, not all of them. Of 5,000 to 6,500 clones listed, approximately 73% are singletons. Repeated repertoire sampling spanned the course of chemoradiotherapy. As for this clone: What it binds is unknown.

The biological material was taken from a patient who underwent chemoradiotherapy. This receptor was obtained from a human donor with HPV-associated anogenital cancer.

CDR3 in DNA: TGTGCCAGTGAACGGATAGGGTCCCCCTATGAGCAGTTCTTC. Its protein is CASERIGSPYEQFF. This chain links TRBV6-5 with TRBJ2-1; D remains unclear. V shed 9 bases and J shed 8 bases, with 20 bases lying between them. The CDR3 has 14 amino acids. Germline V gene sequence: CDR1 MNHEY, CDR2 SVGAGI.